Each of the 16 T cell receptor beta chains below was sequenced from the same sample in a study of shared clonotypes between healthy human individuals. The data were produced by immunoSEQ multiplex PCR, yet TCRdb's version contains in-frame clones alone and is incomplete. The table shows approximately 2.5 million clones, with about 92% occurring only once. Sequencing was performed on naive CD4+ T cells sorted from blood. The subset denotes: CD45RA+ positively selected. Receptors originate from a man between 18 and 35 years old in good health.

The CDR3 loop is CASSLADGSSYNEQFF. As DNA, the CDR3 is TGCGCCAGCAGCTTGGCTGACGGATCCTCCTACAATGAGCAGTTCTTC. The chain recombines TRBV5-1 with TRBJ2-1; D is uncertain. The V end was cut by 0 bases, the J end by 0 bases, with 10 bases between. Germline V lookup: CDR1 SGHRS, CDR2 YFSETQ. CDR3 length: 16 residues.

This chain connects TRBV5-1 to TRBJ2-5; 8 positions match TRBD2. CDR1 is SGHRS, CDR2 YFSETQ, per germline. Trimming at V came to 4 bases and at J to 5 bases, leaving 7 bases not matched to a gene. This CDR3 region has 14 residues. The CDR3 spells CASSVAGGFETQYF. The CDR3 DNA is TGCGCCAGCAGCGTTGCGGGGGGCTTCGAGACCCAGTACTTC.

CDR3 sequence (DNA): TGTGCCAGCAGCTTAAGGGGACGGGAGACCCAGTACTTC. Residues: CASSLRGRETQYF. V usage is TRBV11-1 and J usage is TRBJ2-5; D possibly matches TRBD1 or TRBD2 (5 bases each). V was shortened by 2 bases and J by 5 bases, with 9 bases between the two germline ends. There are 13 residues in the CDR3. Germline V gives CDR1 SGHAT, CDR2 FQDESV (reference sequence).

For the CDR3, the DNA is TGTGCCAGCAGAGAAGGATCCTCCTACGAGCAGTACTTC. Encoded protein: CASREGSSYEQYF. The chain couples TRBV28 to TRBJ2-7; D ambiguous. Looked up from germline, CDR1 is MDHEN and CDR2 is SYDVKM. Trimming stripped 6 bases from V and 0 bases from J, with 9 bases between. This CDR3 region has 13 residues.

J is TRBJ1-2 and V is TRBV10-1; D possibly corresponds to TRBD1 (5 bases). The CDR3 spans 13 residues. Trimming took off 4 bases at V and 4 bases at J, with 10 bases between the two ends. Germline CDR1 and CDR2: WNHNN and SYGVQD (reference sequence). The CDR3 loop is CASSGDPLYGYTF. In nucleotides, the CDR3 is TGCGCCAGCAGTGGGGACCCGCTCTATGGCTACACCTTC.

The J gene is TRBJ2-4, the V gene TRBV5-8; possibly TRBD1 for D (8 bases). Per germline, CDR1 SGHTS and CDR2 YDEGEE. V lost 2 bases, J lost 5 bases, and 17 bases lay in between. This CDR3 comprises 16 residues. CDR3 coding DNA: TGTGCCAGCAGCTTCATGGGGGGGACAGGCGAAAACATTCAGTACTTC. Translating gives CASSFMGGTGENIQYF.

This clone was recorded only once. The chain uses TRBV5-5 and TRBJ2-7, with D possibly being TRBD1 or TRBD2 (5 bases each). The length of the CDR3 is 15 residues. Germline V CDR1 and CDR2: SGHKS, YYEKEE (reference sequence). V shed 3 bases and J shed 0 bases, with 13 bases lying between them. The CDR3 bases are TGTGCCAGCAGCTGGGGGTCAGGGTACTCCTACGAGCAGTACTTC. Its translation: CASSWGSGYSYEQYF.

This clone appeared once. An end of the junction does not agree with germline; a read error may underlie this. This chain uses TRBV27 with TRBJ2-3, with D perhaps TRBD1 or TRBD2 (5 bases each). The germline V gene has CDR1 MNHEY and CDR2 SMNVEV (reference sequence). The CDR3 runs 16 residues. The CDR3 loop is CAGSLDIGASPDTQYF. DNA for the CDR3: TGTGCCGGCAGTTTAGACATTGGGGCTAGCCCAGATACGCAGTATTTT.

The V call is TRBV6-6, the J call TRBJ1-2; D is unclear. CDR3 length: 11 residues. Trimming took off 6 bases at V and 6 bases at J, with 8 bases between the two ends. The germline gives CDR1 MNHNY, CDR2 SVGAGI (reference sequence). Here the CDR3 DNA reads TGTGCCAGCAGGAGCCCTAATGGCTACACCTTC. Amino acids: CASRSPNGYTF.

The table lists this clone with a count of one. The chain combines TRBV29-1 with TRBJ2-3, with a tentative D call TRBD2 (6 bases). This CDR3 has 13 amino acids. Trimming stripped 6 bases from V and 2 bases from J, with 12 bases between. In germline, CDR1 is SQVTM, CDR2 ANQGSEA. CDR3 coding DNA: TGCAGCGTCGGACTAACCTCCACAGATACGCAGTATTTT. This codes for CSVGLTSTDTQYF.

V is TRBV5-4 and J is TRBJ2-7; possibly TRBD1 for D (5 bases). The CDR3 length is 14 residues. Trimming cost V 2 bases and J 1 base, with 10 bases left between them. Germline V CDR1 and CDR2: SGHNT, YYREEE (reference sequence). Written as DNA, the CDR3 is TGTGCCAGCAGCTTAGTAGGGGCTTCCTACGAGCAGTACTTC. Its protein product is CASSLVGASYEQYF.

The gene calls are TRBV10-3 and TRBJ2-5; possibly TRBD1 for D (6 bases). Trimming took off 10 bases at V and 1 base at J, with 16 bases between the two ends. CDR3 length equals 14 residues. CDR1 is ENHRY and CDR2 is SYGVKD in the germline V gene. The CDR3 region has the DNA TGTGCCACGAGACAGGCGTCCCGCCAAGAGACCCAGTACTTC. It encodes CATRQASRQETQYF.

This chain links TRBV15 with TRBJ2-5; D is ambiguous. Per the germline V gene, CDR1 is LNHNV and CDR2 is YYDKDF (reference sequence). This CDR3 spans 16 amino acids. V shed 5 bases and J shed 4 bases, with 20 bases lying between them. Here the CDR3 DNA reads TGTGCCACCAGCGGTCAGTTTGATGGATTGGGAGAGACCCAGTACTTC. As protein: CATSGQFDGLGETQYF.

CDR3 nucleotide sequence: TGTGCCAGCGACACTAGCGGGAGGGAAAATGAGCAGTTCTTC. Amino acids: CASDTSGRENEQFF. J is TRBJ2-1 and V is TRBV28; 13 bases match TRBD2. The CDR3 has 14 residues. J gave up 7 bases and V 8 bases, and 5 bases lay outside the gene matches. Germline values: CDR1 MDHEN, CDR2 SYDVKM.

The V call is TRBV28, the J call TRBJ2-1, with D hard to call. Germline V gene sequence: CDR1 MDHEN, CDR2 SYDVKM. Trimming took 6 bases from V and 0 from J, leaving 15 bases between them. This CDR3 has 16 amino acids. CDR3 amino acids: CASSLAVPSSYNEQFF. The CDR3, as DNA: TGTGCCAGCAGCCTGGCCGTACCGAGCTCCTACAATGAGCAGTTCTTC.

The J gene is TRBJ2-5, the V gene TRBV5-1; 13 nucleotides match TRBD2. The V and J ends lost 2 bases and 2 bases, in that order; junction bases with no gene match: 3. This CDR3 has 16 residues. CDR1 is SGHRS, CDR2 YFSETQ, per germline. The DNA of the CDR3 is TGCGCCAGCAGCTTTTTGGGACTAGCGGGACAAGAGACCCAGTACTTC. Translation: CASSFLGLAGQETQYF.